This T cell receptor (beta chain) originates from a study of cytomegalovirus exposure and HLA in healthy donors (dated by TCRdb to 2017 to 2019). The study in broad terms: According to an earlier analysis of 587 of the donors, roughly 180 million T cells yielded roughly 110 million unique TCR beta sequences and approximately 300 Gb of sequence data. HLA typing included class I and class II loci at four-digit resolution. Alongside the repertoire data, information on donor age, sex, ethnicity and CMV serostatus was compiled. Of the roughly 400 genotyped donors, around 81% fell in the genetic ancestry cluster associated with self-reported Caucasian donors. The study profiled the T cell repertoires of more than 500 subjects by immunosequencing and related them to cytomegalovirus serostatus. Across approximately 400 genotyped donors of the cohort, an average of 235,054 unique TCR beta nucleotide sequences per donor were sequenced, and 15% to 20% of those sequences were non-productive. Besides the first cohort of 666 subjects, a separate validation cohort made up of over a hundred different subjects was used. The number of donors typed differed by locus, with 629-630 for A, B, C, DRB1 and DQB1, around 560 for DQA1, 600 to 610 for DPA1, and some 450 for DPB1. The study was designed to test whether signatures of past pathogen exposure could be identified by cataloging public T cell receptors. The later analysis used no new phenotypic data to find candidate immune exposures, relying instead on TCR beta sequences and their occurrence across donors. To predict cytomegalovirus infection status, the study brought together high-throughput TCR immunosequencing, statistical association of individual TCRs with disease status, and machine learning. Roughly 300 gigabases of sequencing data and approximately 85 million unique TCR sequences were included in an early release covering under 650 HLA-typed donors. A later analysis re-examined previously published TCR beta repertoires from over 500 donors and added high-resolution HLA genotyping to investigate patterns of TCR occurrence. Four to six DR-DQ haplotypes were handled as single units for association and clustering, since linkage in the cohort was strong. Every discovery cohort repertoire had been produced on one sequencing platform. A later genetic analysis took genome-wide SNP genotypes for about 55% of the 666 donors and used that subset as a discovery cohort. To decide whether each TCR beta V gene segment behaved as functional or pseudogenic, an earlier analysis of over 500 of the donors relied on high-throughput TCR beta sequencing.

Here is what the overall study found, with its caveats: A total of 164 TCR beta chains were listed by the study as associated with cytomegalovirus. Broadly in line with IMGT annotations, most TCR beta V segments showed up in productive rearrangements about 87% or about 30% of the time in an earlier analysis of a few hundred of the donors. Because HLA typing was missing for some donors at each locus, association tests included only the typed subset. A later analysis associated 15,000 to 20,000 TCR beta sequences with specific HLA alleles at a false discovery rate of 0.05. Compared with the roughly 670-donor mean, donors in an Asian-associated ancestry cluster had fewer N-insertions in productive TCRs, according to a later genetic analysis. According to a later analysis, parvovirus B19, influenza, CMV and Epstein-Barr virus appeared linked to several top co-occurrence clusters. The 87-base-pair reads could not distinguish some IMGT-functional V segments, including TRBV6-2 and TRBV6-3, so those segments were excluded. A further reported finding was that TCR beta sequences accurately predicted the HLA-A and HLA-B alleles for most subjects in the first cohort. The authors suggested that the approach could potentially be extended to other disease states and immunological phenotypes. In vitro tests confirmed that a few of the cytomegalovirus-associated TCR beta chains recognize cytomegalovirus antigens. Sequencing depth was assumed to be roughly uniform across donors in the presence/absence analyses, though that assumption may not hold. A later genetic analysis associated a missense DCLRE1C variant with V-gene and J-gene trimming of TCR beta chains, and an independent cohort replicated the association. This cohort had only TCR beta chains sequenced, and the lack of alpha or paired-chain data limited which features could be detected. The earlier analysis of approximately 540 of the donors excluded fewer than 20 rarely observed V segments, including chromosome 9 orphons, because counts were too low. In a later analysis, TCR association rates were found to vary across HLA loci, with the most associated TCRs seen for DRB1 alleles and the fewest for HLA-C alleles. For the cohort, immune exposure information was limited to CMV serostatus. In a later analysis, most CMV-associated TCR beta chains were found to appear HLA-restricted, with HLA associations seemingly driven largely by CMV exposure. Assigning TCR associations to individual alleles was difficult when HLA alleles, especially DR and DQ, strongly co-occurred. In a later analysis, HLA-associated TCR beta chains were found to be more clonally expanded and to have lower generation probabilities than equally common non-associated chains. Linkage disequilibrium might explain the correlated functional status among segregating V segments, but an unknown experimental factor could not be excluded. Across donors, most TCR sequences were observed very rarely, whereas some public TCRs were present in many individuals. A cluster of highly shared sequence variants was judged likely to represent a technical artifact of the sequencing pipeline. In both the original and validation cohorts, the classifier was reported to diagnose cytomegalovirus status with high specificity and sensitivity.

The library was built by means of the immunoSEQ multiplex PCR assay. The multiplex PCR relied on a mix of 60 forward primers for TCR Vbeta segments and 13 reverse primers for TCR Jbeta segments. Amplification of the CDR3 region of rearranged TCR beta genes was performed with a multiplex PCR assay on genomic DNA. The amplified TCR beta libraries were sequenced on the Illumina HiSeq System as 87-base-pair reads. The original pipeline was this. A later analysis tallied 80 million to 95 million unique TCR beta chains across the 650 to 750 repertoires, and around 9.9 million of those chains were shared by two or more donors. A nearest-neighbor algorithm error-corrected the raw reads and collapsed the reads into unique sequences, merging closely related sequences to remove PCR and sequencing errors. To assign V, D and J gene segments, CDR3 sequences were aligned to IMGT reference sequences. Each retained sequence needed at least a six-nucleotide match to both a V gene segment and a J gene segment. Rearrangements were called productive when the CDR3 lacked stop codons and stayed in frame with V and J; all others were non-productive. Following IMGT convention, CDR3 was defined as the stretch from the second conserved V-encoded cysteine to the conserved J-encoded phenylalanine. The earlier analysis of about 640 of the donors excluded any sequence lacking an unambiguous match to a single V gene segment. In an earlier analysis of 587 of the donors, V segments were called functional above 56.7% productive rearrangements and were called segregating when the between-donor standard deviation exceeded 5%. A statistical classification framework was built for diagnosing cytomegalovirus status from the catalog of TCR beta chain sequences. A later analysis assigned V and J genes by comparing TCR nucleotide sequences with IMGT/GENE-DB human TR gene sequences. In a later analysis, CDR3 sequences and most-parsimonious VDJ recombination scenarios were assigned using the TCRdist pipeline. A later analysis defined each TCR beta chain by its CDR3 amino acid sequence plus V-gene family, and excluded reads lacking a unique V-gene family. As a way to deal with suspected cross-contamination and a sequencing artifact, a later analysis dropped over 550 nucleotide sequences that were highly shared and had low generation probability. A later analysis calculated a clonal expansion index for each public chain from normalized within-repertoire ranks of inferred template counts. Generation probabilities in a later analysis came from a VDJ recombination model fitted to out-of-frame rearrangements, and those results were checked against IGoR. A later analysis scored TCR-TCR, TCR-HLA and TCR-CMV co-occurrence with hypergeometric tests, applying a repertoire-size bias correction to TCR pairs. False discovery rates were estimated in a later analysis by permuting HLA or CMV assignments 20 times. In a later analysis, co-occurring TCRs were grouped using DBSCAN, with TCRdist sequence similarity added in when clustering inside HLA-allele-positive subsets. Repertoires with fewer than 30,000 or more than 120,000 public chains were left out of co-occurrence clustering, as were about five repertoires with anomalous nucleotide sharing. What TCRdb holds here is the immuneACCESS table cut down to in-frame rearrangements. Part of the clones is not present; checked against another copy, under half of the missing clones reflect an unresolved V gene, and the others are unexplained. V and J calls and clone size are as listed in that table; D and trimming were resolved from the DNA. Across this sample there are 180,000 or so clones, with 75% seen only once. The ten largest clonotypes hold roughly 7.6% of the sample.

In total, roughly 710 healthy bone marrow donors made up the cohort. At the time of sampling, every cohort member was nominally healthy, though immune exposures that went unrecorded were likely present. The donor was CMV seropositive and belonged to the group of 250 to 300 seropositive cohort members. A peripheral blood sample was provided by each donor, and peripheral blood mononuclear cells were used for TCR beta sequencing. The Qiagen DNeasy Blood Extraction Kit was used to extract genomic DNA from the blood cell samples. The germline V gene provides CDR1 SGHRS and CDR2 YFSETQ. From the cysteine through the phenylalanine, the CDR3 covers 19 amino acids. CDR3 DNA is the only sequence kept; it has 57 bases, read in frame from the first base. At the junction V is shortened by 0 bases and J by 4 bases; bases outside the gene matches: 13. This clone was seen a handful of times. No cognate antigen has been identified for it. Base qualities are missing; no much larger clone stands one base away.

The sequenced sample was PBMCs. The rearranged chain carries TRBV5-1 and TRBJ2-7; the central 13 bases match TRBD2. The sequence came from a woman in her thirties or forties in good health and CMV-seropositive. The bases are TGCGCCAGCAGCTTGGGAGACAGGGATCGGACTAGCGGGAGTTACGAGCAGTACTTC. This yields the protein CASSLGDRDRTSGSYEQYF. The CDR3 plus the reference TRBV5-1 and TRBJ2-7 genes for the other parts give the full variable domain: KAGVTQTPRYLIKTRGQQVTLSCSPISGHRSVSWYQQTPGQGLQFLFEYFSETQRNKGNFPGRFSGRQFSNSRSEMNVSTLELGDSALYLCASSLGDRDRTSGSYEQYFGPGTRLTVT.